Sequencing of this T cell receptor beta chain was carried out in a study of T-cell memory formation after mild COVID-19. Study-level background: TCR clusters largely stayed donor specific. Overall study findings and caveats: Memory sampled before infection contained some responding clones, suggesting cross-reactive memory joined. Clones contracting day 15 to 85 were balanced CD4/CD8; later expanders leaned CD4+.

Points on this clonotype: What it recognizes is unknown.

Constant-segment primers were used for 5'RACE, and the resulting TCR alpha and TCR beta cDNA libraries carried sample barcodes and UMIs. TCRdb re-analysed the 5' RACE reads in MiXCR, keeping a single row per CDR3 protein. The sample contains about 110,000 distinct CDR3 sequences, around 12% of which appear only once. The length of the CDR3 is 13 residues. Trimming shortened V by 2 bases and J by 6 bases, and 11 bases separated the two germline ends. Germline CDR1 SSHAT, CDR2 FNYEAQ (reference sequence). The sequencing sample was made of PBMCs or a T cell subset sorted from them (not recorded which). This sequence joins TRBV7-7 and TRBJ2-7; TRBD1 might be the D (5 bases). The sequence was collected from an adult woman who had mild COVID-19 (a few samples of this study predate the infection). Cell type and time point are not known. CDR3 bases: TGTGCCAGCAGCTTACAGGGTTTCGCCGAGCAGTACTTC. The encoded protein is CASSLQGFAEQYF.